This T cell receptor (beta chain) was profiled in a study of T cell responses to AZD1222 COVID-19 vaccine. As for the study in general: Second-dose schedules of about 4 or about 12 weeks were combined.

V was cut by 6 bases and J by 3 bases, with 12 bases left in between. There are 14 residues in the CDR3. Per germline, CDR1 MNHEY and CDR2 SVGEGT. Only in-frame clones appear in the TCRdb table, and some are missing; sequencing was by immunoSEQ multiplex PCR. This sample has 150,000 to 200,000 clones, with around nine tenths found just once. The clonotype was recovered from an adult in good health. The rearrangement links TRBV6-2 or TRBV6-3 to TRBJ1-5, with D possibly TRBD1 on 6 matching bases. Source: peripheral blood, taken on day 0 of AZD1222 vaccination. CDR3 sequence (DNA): TGTGCCAGCAGCCCCGGGGGCTACAATCAGCCCCAGCATTTT. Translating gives CASSPGGYNQPQHF.